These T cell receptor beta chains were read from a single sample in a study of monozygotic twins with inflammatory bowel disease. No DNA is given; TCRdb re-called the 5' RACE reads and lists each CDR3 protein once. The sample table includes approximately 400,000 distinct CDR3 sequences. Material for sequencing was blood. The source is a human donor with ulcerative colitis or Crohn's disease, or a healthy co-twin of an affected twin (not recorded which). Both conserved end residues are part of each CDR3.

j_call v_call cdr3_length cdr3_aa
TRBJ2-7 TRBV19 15 CASSITNRADYEQYF
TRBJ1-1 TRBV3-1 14 CASSPTGVVTEAFF
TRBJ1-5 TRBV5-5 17 CASSFSDRALSNQPQHF
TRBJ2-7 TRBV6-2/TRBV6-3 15 CASSYLRGGRSEQYF
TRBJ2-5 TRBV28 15 CASSLNRGIVETQYF
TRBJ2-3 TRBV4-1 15 CASSQSGTGIDTQYF
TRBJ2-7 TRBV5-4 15 CASSSPTGADYEQYF
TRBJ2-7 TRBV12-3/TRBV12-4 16 CASSLALGTPTYEQYF
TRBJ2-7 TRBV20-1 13 CSANGGGNYEQYF
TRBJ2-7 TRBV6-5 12 CASMTTPYEQYF
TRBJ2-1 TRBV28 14 CASSLTTGNNEQFF
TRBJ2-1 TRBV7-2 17 CASSSRPSGGVYNEQFF
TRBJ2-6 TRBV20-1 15 CSASKRAGGANVLTF
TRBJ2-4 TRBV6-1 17 CASSPTISGGHPDIQYF
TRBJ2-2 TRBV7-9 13 CASSPGQSGELFF
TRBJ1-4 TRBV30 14 CAWSVGQLNEKLFF
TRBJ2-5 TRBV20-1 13 CSAARTGSETQYF
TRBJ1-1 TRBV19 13 CASRKQPRTEAFF
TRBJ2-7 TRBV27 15 CASTSPGRPLYEQYF
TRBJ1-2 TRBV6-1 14 CASSEVPGGMTRTF
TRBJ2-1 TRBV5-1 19 CASSLVPGTAGGTYNEQFF
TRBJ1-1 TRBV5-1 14 CASSLAVLNTEAFF
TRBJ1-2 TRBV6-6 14 CASSYSRELYGYTF
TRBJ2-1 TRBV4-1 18 CASSSRSGAVSLYNEQFF
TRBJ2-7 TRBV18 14 CASSPGGPNYEQYF
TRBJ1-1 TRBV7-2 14 CASSLDRGLRQAFF
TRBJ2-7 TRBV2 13 CASSIRDSYEQYF
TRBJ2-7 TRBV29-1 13 CSVGLNNRYEQYF
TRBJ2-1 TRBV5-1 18 CASSLASMSTTFYNEQFF
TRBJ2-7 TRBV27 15 CASRLAGGPLYEQYF
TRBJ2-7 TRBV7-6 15 CASSLEAGTTGEQYF
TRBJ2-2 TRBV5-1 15 CASSFRDSNTGELFF
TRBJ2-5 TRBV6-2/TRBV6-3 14 CASSSPDGQETQYF
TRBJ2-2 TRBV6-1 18 CASSPRGSAITNTGELFF
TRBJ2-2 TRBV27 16 CASSHKKRVLPGELFF
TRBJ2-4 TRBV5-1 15 CASSLIAGGENIQYF